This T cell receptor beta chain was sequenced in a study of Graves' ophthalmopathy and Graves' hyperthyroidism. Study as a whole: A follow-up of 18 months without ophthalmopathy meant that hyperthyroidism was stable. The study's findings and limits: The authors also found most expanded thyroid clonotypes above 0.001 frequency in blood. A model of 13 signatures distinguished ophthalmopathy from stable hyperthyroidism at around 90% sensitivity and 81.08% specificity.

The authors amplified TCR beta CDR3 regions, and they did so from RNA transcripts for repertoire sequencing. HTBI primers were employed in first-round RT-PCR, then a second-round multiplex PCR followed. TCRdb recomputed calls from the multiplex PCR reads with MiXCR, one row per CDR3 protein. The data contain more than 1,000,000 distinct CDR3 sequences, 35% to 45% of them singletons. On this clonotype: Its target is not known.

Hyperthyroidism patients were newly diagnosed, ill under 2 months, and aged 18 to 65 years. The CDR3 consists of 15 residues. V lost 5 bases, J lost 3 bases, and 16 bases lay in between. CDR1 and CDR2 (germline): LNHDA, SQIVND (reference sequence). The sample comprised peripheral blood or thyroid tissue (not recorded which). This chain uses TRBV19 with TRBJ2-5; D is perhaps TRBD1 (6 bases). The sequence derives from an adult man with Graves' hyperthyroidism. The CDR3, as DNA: TGTGCCAGTAGTTTTCGCCCCCGGACAGAAGAGACCCAGTACTTC. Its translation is CASSFRPRTEETQYF.